A selection of T cell receptor beta chains follows, all from one sample in a study of blood T cell repertoires in COVID-19. Using immunoSEQ multiplex PCR, the repertoire was profiled, and TCRdb retains in-frame clones only, with some absent. The table records about 180,000 clones, around three quarters of them present only once. Sample: peripheral blood. The source is a man aged 65 to 79 with active or convalescent COVID-19. Each CDR3 is given with its conserved first and last residue. Fields, in order: D gene, J gene, clone size, CDR3 length, V gene, CDR3 protein, CDR3 DNA. D genes are given only for firm matches. Only part of the rows carry a size: once, few, many, or a class if the clone is expanded.

>NA|TRBJ2-5|NA|15|TRBV6-5
CASSYSGRLGETQYF
TGTGCCAGCAGTTACTCGGGGAGACTAGGAGAGACCCAGTACTTC
>TRBD2|TRBJ2-3|NA|19|TRBV7-2
CASSVGLAGLTGSTDTQYF
TGTGCCAGCAGCGTGGGACTAGCGGGCTTAACCGGTAGCACAGATACGCAGTATTTT
>TRBD2|TRBJ2-1|NA|16|TRBV27
CASTSAIAGSYNEQFF
TGTGCCAGCACCTCGGCGATAGCGGGCTCCTACAATGAGCAGTTCTTC
>TRBD1|TRBJ1-2|NA|12|TRBV29-1
CSVSQGNYGYTF
TGCAGCGTTTCACAGGGGAACTATGGCTACACCTTC
>TRBD1|TRBJ1-2|NA|15|TRBV7-2
CASSLIFGQGYGYTF
TGTGCCAGCAGCTTAATTTTCGGACAGGGGTATGGCTACACCTTC
>NA|TRBJ2-3|NA|16|TRBV30
CAWSVLGRPGTDTQYF
TGTGCCTGGAGTGTACTGGGCAGGCCCGGCACAGATACGCAGTATTTT
>TRBD2|TRBJ2-1|NA|18|TRBV3-1/TRBV3-2
CASSQDPGLERGRVEQFF
TGTGCCAGCAGCCAAGATCCGGGTTTGGAGCGGGGTAGGGTTGAGCAGTTCTTC
>NA|TRBJ1-1|NA|13|TRBV27
CASSFVQDTEAFF
TGTGCCAGCAGTTTTGTACAGGACACTGAAGCTTTCTTT
>NA|TRBJ1-4|NA|14|TRBV11-2
CASSPTSGVEKLFF
TGTGCCAGCAGCCCGACTTCCGGAGTTGAAAAACTGTTTTTT
>TRBD2|TRBJ2-3|NA|16|TRBV5-3
CARSLAPSGSTDTQYF
TGTGCCAGAAGCTTGGCTCCTAGCGGGAGTACAGATACGCAGTATTTT
>NA|TRBJ2-3|once|18|TRBV21-1
CASSKEPYGEAPLDTQYF
TGTGCCAGCAGCAAAGAGCCTTATGGGGAGGCCCCGCTTGATACGCAGTATTTT
>NA|TRBJ1-2|NA|14|TRBV7-2
CASSLDSYSNGYTF
TGTGCCAGCAGCTTAGATTCATACTCTAATGGCTACACCTTC
>TRBD2|TRBJ2-5|NA|17|TRBV10-3
CAISESTGRGSQETQYF
TGTGCCATCAGTGAGTCGACGGGGCGGGGGTCACAAGAGACCCAGTACTTC
>NA|TRBJ1-2|NA|12|TRBV12-3/TRBV12-4
CASSFGEKGYTF
TGTGCCAGCAGTTTCGGAGAAAAAGGCTACACCTTC
>NA|TRBJ1-2|NA|13|TRBV19
CASSMGQSYGYTF
TGTGCCAGTAGTATGGGGCAGAGCTATGGCTACACCTTC
>NA|TRBJ2-7|once|17|TRBV15
CATSRVPGIRRPYEQYF
TGTGCCACCAGCAGAGTGCCCGGGATAAGGCGACCCTACGAGCAGTACTTC
>TRBD2|TRBJ2-1|NA|15|TRBV7-3
CASSSGLATNNEQFF
TGTGCCAGCAGCTCGGGACTAGCGACAAACAATGAGCAGTTCTTC
>NA|TRBJ2-7|NA|12|TRBV28
CASSPLSGEQYF
TGTGCCAGCAGCCCTCTTTCGGGGGAGCAGTACTTC
>NA|TRBJ1-2|NA|12|TRBV12-3/TRBV12-4
CASTPYSYGYTF
TGTGCCAGCACCCCCTATAGCTATGGCTACACCTTC
>NA|TRBJ2-3|NA|15|TRBV18
CASSPGAGPADTQYF
TGTGCCAGCTCACCAGGCGCAGGGCCTGCCGATACGCAGTATTTT
>TRBD2|TRBJ2-2|NA|16|TRBV27
CASSLDRTSGTGELFF
TGTGCCAGCAGTTTAGACCGGACTAGCGGGACCGGGGAGCTGTTTTTT
>TRBD1|TRBJ1-1|NA|13|TRBV10-3
CAIGGQGDTEAFF
TGTGCCATCGGGGGACAGGGGGACACTGAAGCTTTCTTT
>NA|TRBJ1-2|NA|13|TRBV7-9
CASSFDVGDGYTF
TGTGCCAGCAGCTTCGACGTAGGAGATGGCTACACCTTC
>NA|TRBJ2-3|few|15|TRBV5-1
CASSLGAEITDTQYF
TGCGCCAGCAGCTTGGGGGCAGAGATCACAGATACGCAGTATTTT
>TRBD2|TRBJ2-3|NA|13|TRBV9
CASSVGGGDTQYF
TGTGCCAGCAGCGTGGGGGGGGGAGATACGCAGTATTTT
>NA|TRBJ1-3|few|14|TRBV6-5
CASSRSFSGNTIYF
TGTGCCAGCAGTAGAAGCTTCTCTGGAAACACCATATATTTT
>TRBD1|TRBJ1-4|once|15|TRBV18
CASSPPQGGNEKLFF
TGTGCCAGCTCACCCCCACAGGGGGGTAATGAAAAACTGTTTTTT
>TRBD1|TRBJ2-1|NA|14|TRBV7-2
CASSPQGGYNEQFF
TGTGCCAGCAGCCCACAGGGGGGTTACAATGAGCAGTTCTTC
>NA|TRBJ2-7|NA|13|TRBV5-1
CASSPGDTYEQYF
TGCGCCAGCAGCCCCGGGGACACTTACGAGCAGTACTTC
>TRBD1|TRBJ2-7|NA|17|TRBV2
CASRINPSTGYGYEQYF
TGTGCCAGCAGGATAAACCCTTCGACAGGGTACGGCTACGAGCAGTACTTC
>TRBD1|TRBJ2-7|NA|13|TRBV7-2
CASSFDRANEQYF
TGTGCCAGCAGCTTCGACAGGGCTAACGAGCAGTACTTC
>NA|TRBJ1-2|once|13|TRBV12-3/TRBV12-4
CASSLQGSHGYTF
TGTGCCAGCAGTTTGCAGGGGAGTCATGGCTACACCTTC
>TRBD1|TRBJ2-2|NA|18|TRBV3-1/TRBV3-2
CASSILGSDRLNTGELFF
TGTGCCAGCAGCATCCTCGGGTCGGACAGGCTAAACACCGGGGAGCTGTTTTTT
>TRBD2|TRBJ2-1|NA|17|TRBV11-2
CASSPRAAGKGYNEQFF
TGTGCCAGCAGCCCCCGGGCAGCGGGGAAAGGTTACAATGAGCAGTTCTTC
>TRBD1|TRBJ1-3|few|15|TRBV9
CASSARTGTGNTIYF
TGTGCCAGCAGCGCTAGGACAGGGACGGGAAACACCATATATTTT
>NA|TRBJ2-7|NA|15|TRBV7-2
CASSFNIGVSHEQYF
TGTGCCAGCAGCTTCAATATCGGGGTGTCGCATGAGCAGTACTTC
>NA|TRBJ1-5|NA|15|TRBV15
CATSRESLYNQPQHF
TGTGCCACCAGCAGGGAGTCCCTTTACAATCAGCCCCAGCATTTT
>NA|TRBJ2-5|NA|15|TRBV18
CASSPTVQGQETQYF
TGTGCCAGCTCACCAACGGTACAGGGACAAGAGACCCAGTACTTC
>NA|TRBJ2-3|NA|16|TRBV10-3
CAISDTQGGGTDTQYF
TGTGCCATCAGTGATACTCAGGGCGGGGGCACAGATACGCAGTATTTT
>TRBD1|TRBJ2-1|NA|13|TRBV29-1
CSTGQDEYNEQFF
TGCAGCACCGGACAGGATGAATACAATGAGCAGTTCTTC
>NA|TRBJ2-1|few|13|TRBV11-3
CASSLVSGSEQFF
TGTGCCAGCAGCTTAGTGTCTGGGAGCGAGCAGTTCTTC
>NA|TRBJ1-2|NA|15|TRBV6-1
CASSELLQAPGVDTF
TGTGCCAGCAGTGAACTTCTCCAGGCTCCAGGTGTGGACACCTTC
>TRBD1|TRBJ1-2|NA|15|TRBV18
CASSTRTGEAYGYTF
TGTGCCAGCTCAACGCGGACAGGGGAGGCTTATGGCTACACCTTC
>TRBD2|TRBJ2-1|NA|15|TRBV3-1/TRBV3-2
CASSLAGSSYNEQFF
TGTGCCAGCTCTCTAGCGGGGTCATCCTACAATGAGCAGTTCTTC
>TRBD2|TRBJ2-7|NA|17|TRBV7-8
CASSSERGSLAAYEQYF
TGTGCCAGCAGCTCCGAACGCGGATCACTAGCGGCCTACGAGCAGTACTTC
>TRBD1|TRBJ2-5|NA|12|TRBV2
CASSPQGETQYF
TGTGCCAGCAGTCCACAGGGGGAGACCCAGTACTTC
>NA|TRBJ2-5|NA|13|TRBV5-1
CASSLEEGRTQYF
TGCGCCAGCAGCTTGGAGGAGGGACGGACCCAGTACTTC
>NA|TRBJ1-1|NA|14|TRBV10-3
CASNQGSMNTEAFF
TGTGCCTCAAACCAGGGGAGCATGAACACTGAAGCTTTCTTT
>TRBD1|TRBJ1-1|once|15|TRBV10-3
CAISEQTGWDTEAFF
TGTGCCATCAGTGAGCAGACAGGGTGGGACACTGAAGCTTTCTTT
>NA|TRBJ1-1|NA|14|TRBV18
CASSPLGSNTEAFF
TGTGCCAGCTCCCCGCTGGGGAGCAACACTGAAGCTTTCTTT
>TRBD1|TRBJ1-5|NA|13|TRBV29-1
CSVRTGANQPQHF
TGCAGCGTTCGGACAGGGGCTAATCAGCCCCAGCATTTT
>TRBD2|TRBJ2-5|NA|16|TRBV3-1/TRBV3-2
CASSQGVAGGQETQYF
TGTGCCAGCAGCCAAGGAGTTGCGGGGGGGCAGGAGACCCAGTACTTC
>NA|TRBJ1-5|NA|14|TRBV9
CASSVDQGNQPQHF
TGTGCCAGCAGCGTAGACCAGGGGAATCAGCCCCAGCATTTT
>NA|TRBJ2-6|few|14|TRBV9
CASSGGFGANVLTF
TGTGCCAGCAGCGGAGGGTTCGGGGCCAACGTCCTGACTTTC
>NA|TRBJ1-2|NA|14|TRBV5-1
CASSLGPGNYGYTF
TGCGCCAGCAGCTTGGGGCCGGGGAACTATGGCTACACCTTC
>TRBD2|TRBJ2-1|NA|15|TRBV4-3
CASSHLAGNDNEQFF
TGCGCCAGCAGCCACTTAGCGGGGAATGACAATGAGCAGTTCTTC
>NA|TRBJ2-7|NA|12|TRBV29-1
CSVTGTTYEQYF
TGCAGCGTTACAGGGACAACCTACGAGCAGTACTTC
>NA|TRBJ1-3|NA|16|TRBV21-1
CASSNHDRSSGNTIYF
TGTGCCAGCAGCAACCACGACCGGAGCTCTGGAAACACCATATATTTT
>NA|TRBJ2-3|once|14|TRBV27
CASSITSSTDTQYF
TGTGCCAGCAGCATCACTAGCAGCACAGATACGCAGTATTTT